This T cell receptor beta chain was documented in a study of T cell repertoires in cytomegalovirus infection. Study overall: CMV infection together with matching HLA type was indicated by public TCR beta signatures.

There are 16 residues in the CDR3. In germline, CDR1 is SEHNR, CDR2 FQNEAQ (reference sequence). V was trimmed by 2 bases and J by 2 bases, leaving 15 bases between them. TCRdb independently ran MiXCR on the reads; one entry per CDR3 protein. The sample shows some 150,000 distinct CDR3 sequences, roughly 6% of them seen only once. Findings and caveats of the study: CMV-specific HLA-C-restricted TCR beta clonotypes dominated the ex vivo response. Cumulative public TCR beta family frequency identified CMV carriers with the relevant HLA.

This clonotype appeared many times. Antigen: not known. This clonotype was sampled from a human donor in good health (CMV status not recorded). Some clones in this sample may be carry-over from other donors' samples. The material sequenced was PBMCs. V gene TRBV7-9 combines with J gene TRBJ1-1, with unresolved D. In DNA form, the CDR3 reads TGTGCCAGCAGCTTAAGGCCAGAGGGTGGAAACACTGAAGCTTTCTTT. Encoded protein: CASSLRPEGGNTEAFF.